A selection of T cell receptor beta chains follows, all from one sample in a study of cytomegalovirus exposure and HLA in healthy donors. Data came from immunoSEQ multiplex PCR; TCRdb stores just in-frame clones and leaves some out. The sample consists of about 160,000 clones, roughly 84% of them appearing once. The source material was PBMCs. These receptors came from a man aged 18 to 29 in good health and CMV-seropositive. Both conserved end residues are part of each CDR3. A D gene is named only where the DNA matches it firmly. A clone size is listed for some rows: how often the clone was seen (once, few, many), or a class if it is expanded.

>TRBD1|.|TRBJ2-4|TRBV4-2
CASSQESFGDSQYF
TGTGCCAGCAGCCAAGAGTCTTTTGGGGACAGTCAGTACTTC
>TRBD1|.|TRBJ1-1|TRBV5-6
CASSEETGARNTEAFF
TGTGCCAGCAGCGAAGAGACAGGGGCCAGGAACACTGAAGCTTTCTTT
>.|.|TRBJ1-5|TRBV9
CASSATGLNQPQHF
TGTGCCAGCAGCGCGACAGGCCTCAATCAGCCCCAGCATTTT
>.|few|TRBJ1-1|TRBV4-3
CASSHSGAARPEAFF
TGCGCCAGCAGCCACTCTGGGGCGGCTAGACCCGAAGCTTTCTTT
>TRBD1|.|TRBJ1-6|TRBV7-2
CASSSTAGTALLALHF
TGTGCCAGCAGCTCCACGGCCGGGACAGCCTTGCTTGCCCTCCACTTT
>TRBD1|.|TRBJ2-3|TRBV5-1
CASSPSTGKSDTQYF
TGCGCCAGCAGCCCCTCGACAGGGAAATCAGATACGCAGTATTTT
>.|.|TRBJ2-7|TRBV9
CASSVGGQGPYEQYF
TGTGCCAGCAGCGTAGGAGGGCAGGGGCCCTACGAGCAGTACTTC
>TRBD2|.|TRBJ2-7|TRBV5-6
CASTRRTSGTYEQYF
TGTGCCAGCACCCGCAGGACTAGCGGAACCTACGAGCAGTACTTC
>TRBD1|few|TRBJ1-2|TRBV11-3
CASSLKGARVYGYTF
TGTGCCAGCAGCTTAAAGGGGGCGAGGGTCTACGGCTACACCTTC
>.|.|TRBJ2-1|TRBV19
CASSAPGQHPYNEQFF
TGTGCCAGTAGTGCGCCGGGACAACACCCGTACAATGAGCAGTTCTTC
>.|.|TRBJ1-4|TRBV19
CASSMTAPTNEKLFF
TGTGCCAGTAGTATGACAGCACCAACTAATGAAAAACTGTTTTTT